This TCR beta chain was retrieved from a study of cytotoxic CD8 clonotypes in ibrutinib-treated CLL. Background on the study: Following treatment for a median around twelve months, range 6 to 36, response samples were then taken. Overall study findings and caveats: Clonality was elevated at ibrutinib response and had returned toward baseline at progression.

Notes on this clone: Its antigen remains unidentified.

Some clones are missing from TCRdb's copy, which holds only in-frame ones; the method was immunoSEQ multiplex PCR. The table shows 100,000 to 150,000 clones, with roughly 88% occurring only once. The germline CDR1 and CDR2 sequences are MDHEN and SYDVKM. CDR3 size: 15 residues. Germline trimming cut 11 bases from V and 2 bases from J; bases unmatched to any gene: 10. The V and J genes are TRBV28 and TRBJ1-3; 9 nucleotides match TRBD1. This TCR came from a human donor with chronic lymphocytic leukemia. This specimen was PBMCs, taken after 24 months of ibrutinib treatment. The DNA of the CDR3 is TGTGCCGGACAATCGGGACAGGGCCCTGGAAACACCATATATTTT. Its protein product is CAGQSGQGPGNTIYF.